The 21 T cell receptor beta chains reported below all come from one sample, sequenced in a study of tissue T cells after allogeneic stem cell transplantation (dated by TCRdb to between 2021 and 2024). Receptor amplification or capture employed the immunoSEQ multiplex PCR assay. TCRdb carries this immuneACCESS record with in-frame sequences only. Its versions omit some clonotypes, under half of them owing to an unresolved V gene in the studies checked, with the rest unexplained. The sample includes some 7,000 clones, with 34% observed a single time. Together, the top ten hold approximately 6% of the sample. This sample's time point label indicates: mouse harvest day 14 after allogeneic transplant. Each mouse graft, delivered by tail vein injection, combined 10^6 splenic CD5+ T cells with 10^7 T-cell-depleted bone marrow cells. The specimen was skin. The source is a female BALB/c mouse given C57BL/6 T cells with graft-versus-host disease after an allogeneic hematopoietic cell transplant.

As to this clone: Mouse germline and gene names are used. The CDR3 end falls 1 residue outside the read, so it is completed with the germline J gene. The V call is TRBV24, the J call TRBJ2-5; D is possibly TRBD2 (7 bases). CDR3 length equals 15 residues. Deletions cut 1 base from V and 1 base from J, with 9 bases between. Looked up from germline, CDR1 is KGHTA and CDR2 is FRNEEI. Partial CDR3 DNA: TGTGCCAGCAGTCTGTCCGGGGGGCACCAAGACACCCAGTAC. Protein product: CASSLSGGHQDTQY. The full CDR3 sequence reads CASSLSGGHQDTQYF.

This clone is labeled as medium-sized. Here the gene names and germline are mouse. The read terminates 1 residue ahead of where the CDR3 ends, so the germline J gene completes it. The chain uses TRBV26 and TRBJ2-7, with 7 bases lining up with TRBD2. Per the germline V gene, CDR1 is KGHPV and CDR2 is FQNQEV (reference sequence). V lost 8 bases, J lost 0 bases, and 7 bases stayed unmatched. The CDR3 is 14 residues long. CDR3 bases read: TGTGCCAGCGGCACTGGGGTGAGCTCCTATGAACAGTAC. It is translated as CASGTGVSSYEQY. The CDR3 in its entirety is CASGTGVSSYEQYF. The variable domain in full, completed from reference TRBV26 and TRBJ2-7, reads NSKVIQTPRYLVKGQGQKAKMRCIPEKGHPVVFWYQQNKNNEFKFLINFQNQEVLQQIDMTEKRFSAECPSNSPCSLEIQSSEAGDSALYLCASGTGVSSYEQYFGPGTRLTVL.

In regard to this clone: Mouse gene names apply. The read terminates 1 residue ahead of where the CDR3 ends, so the germline J gene completes it. The chain recombines TRBV26 with TRBJ1-2; the match to TRBD1 covers 9 bases. This CDR3 region has 14 residues. CDR1 and CDR2 (germline): KGHPV, FQNQEV (reference sequence). Germline trimming cut 3 bases from V and 4 bases from J; bases unmatched to any gene: 3. CDR3 amino acids: CASSLDRGGSDYTF. CDR3 bases read: TGTGCCAGCAGTCTCGACAGGGGGGGCTCCGACTACACC.

This clone is medium-sized within its sample. Gene and germline names: mouse. The missing CDR3 end, 1 residue past where the read stops, is filled in from the germline J gene. The chain recombines TRBV31 with TRBJ1-2; D is possibly TRBD1 (6 bases). The CDR3 sequence is 14 residues long. V lost 0 bases and J 0 bases, leaving 8 bases between the germline ends. Germline values: CDR1 GKSSPN, CDR2 SITVG. Here the CDR3 reads CAWSLGTTNSDYTF. The covered CDR3 bases are TGTGCCTGGAGTCTGGGGACAACAAACTCCGACTACACC.

This clone is categorized as medium-sized. Gene names are mouse gene names. The read ends 1 residue early relative to the CDR3; the germline J gene fills the gap. The rearrangement links TRBV23 to TRBJ1-1; the tabulated D call, TRBD1, remains unverified against the DNA. Germline V gene lookup returns CDR1 KGHTA and CDR2 FQNQQP. The CDR3 consists of 13 residues. CDR3: CSSSQQANTEVFF. CDR3 DNA, as far as it was read: TGCTCCAGCAGTCAACAAGCAAACACAGAAGTCTTC.

In the case of this clone: Genes and germline are mouse. The read gets to within 1 residue of the CDR3 end, and the germline J gene fills in the rest. The chain couples TRBV26 to TRBJ2-2; D is unresolved. CDR1 is KGHPV and CDR2 is FQNQEV in the germline V gene (reference sequence). The CDR3 has 13 amino acids. Trimming left V 3 bases short and J 4 bases short, with 6 bases between. The sequenced CDR3 bases are TGTGCCAGCAGTCTTGCGGTCACCGGGCAGCTCTAC. It is translated as CASSLAVTGQLY. The CDR3 in its entirety is CASSLAVTGQLYF.

By proportion, this clone is medium-sized. Each gene name is a mouse one. The CDR3 loop reads CSSSQSQGTNERLFF. Partial CDR3 DNA: TGCTCCAGCAGTCAATCGCAGGGCACCAACGAAAGATTATTT. The gene calls are TRBV23 and TRBJ1-4; the table's D call, TRBD1, has no DNA check behind it. The observed sequence ends 1 residue before the CDR3 terminus, with the missing tail filled in from the germline J gene. There are 15 residues in the CDR3. The germline gives CDR1 KGHTA, CDR2 FQNQQP. The complete variable domain, with remaining parts taken from reference TRBV23 and TRBJ1-4, reads DAAVTQKPRYLIKMKGQEAEMKCIPEKGHTAVFWYQQKQSKELKFLIYFQNQQPLDQIDMVKERFSAVCPSSSLCSLGIRTCEAEDSALYLCSSSQSQGTNERLFFGHGTKLSVL.

As regards this clone: Mouse germline and gene names are used. CDR3 DNA, as far as it was read: TGTGCCAGCAGCCCCACTGGGGGCAACCAAGACACCCAGTAC. Amino acid sequence: CASSPTGGNQDTQY. In full, the CDR3 reads CASSPTGGNQDTQYF. The V gene is TRBV4, the J gene TRBJ2-5; 8 nucleotides line up with TRBD2. The read falls 1 residue short of the CDR3 end, and the missing part is taken from the germline J gene. V lost 5 bases to trimming and J lost 0 bases; unmatched junction nucleotides: 4. The CDR3 is 15 amino acids. CDR1 and CDR2 (germline): LGHDT, YNNKQL (reference sequence).

In its sample, this clone was seen a few times. Gene names refer to mouse genes. The read stops 1 residue short of the end of the CDR3; the missing end is completed from the germline J gene. V is TRBV26 and J is TRBJ2-7; a possible D gene is TRBD1 (6 bases). The length of the CDR3 is 15 residues. The ends were cut back, 4 bases at V and 0 bases at J, with 13 bases in the middle. Germline CDR1 reads KGHPV; CDR2 reads FQNQEV (reference sequence). The part of the CDR3 DNA that was read is TGTGCCAGCAGTCACCCGGGACAAAGCTCCTATGAACAGTAC. Residues: CASSHPGQSSYEQY. The full CDR3 is CASSHPGQSSYEQYF. Full variable domain (outside the CDR3, taken from reference TRBV26 and TRBJ2-7): NSKVIQTPRYLVKGQGQKAKMRCIPEKGHPVVFWYQQNKNNEFKFLINFQNQEVLQQIDMTEKRFSAECPSNSPCSLEIQSSEAGDSALYLCASSHPGQSSYEQYFGPGTRLTVL.

By sample share, this clone is medium-sized (0.01 to 0.1%). Gene names refer to mouse genes. The sequenced fragment ends 1 residue before the CDR3 boundary, so the rest is inferred from the germline J gene. The chain is built from TRBV23 and TRBJ2-7; the DNA was not compared with TRBD1, the D call given in the table. Germline-derived CDR1 and CDR2 are KGHTA and FQNQQP. CDR3 length equals 13 residues. The CDR3 loop is CSSSQGTAYEQYF. Partial CDR3 DNA: TGCTCCAGCAGTCAAGGGACAGCATATGAACAGTAC. The whole variable domain, filled in from reference TRBV23 and TRBJ2-7, reads DAAVTQKPRYLIKMKGQEAEMKCIPEKGHTAVFWYQQKQSKELKFLIYFQNQQPLDQIDMVKERFSAVCPSSSLCSLGIRTCEAEDSALYLCSSSQGTAYEQYFGPGTRLTVL.

This clone showed up just a few times. Gene names are the mouse ones. The read ends 1 residue early relative to the CDR3; the germline J gene fills the gap. The chain links TRBV26 to TRBJ1-4; TRBD1 matches at 7 bases. The CDR3 is 13 amino acids. J gave up 8 bases and V 4 bases, and 4 bases lay outside the gene matches. The germline CDR1 and CDR2 sequences are KGHPV and FQNQEV (reference sequence). The sequenced part of the CDR3 DNA is TGTGCCAGCAGTCGGGACAGCCTGGAAAGATTATTT. Translation gives CASSRDSLERLF. The whole CDR3 region reads CASSRDSLERLFF.

With respect to this clone: Mouse gene names and germline throughout. The sequenced CDR3 bases are TGTGCCAGCAGCCAAGACGACCAAAACACCTTGTAC. This codes for CASSQDDQNTLY. The full CDR3 protein reads CASSQDDQNTLYF. The chain uses TRBV5 and TRBJ2-4; unclear D gene. The DNA ends 1 residue before the CDR3 does, and the rest of the CDR3 is filled in from the germline J gene. The germline CDR1 and CDR2 sequences are LGHNA and YNLKQL (reference sequence). The CDR3 sequence is 13 residues long. The V gene lost 0 bases and the J gene lost 3 bases, with 4 bases spanning the gap.

Only a few counts were recorded for this clone. Gene names are the mouse ones. Read coverage stops 1 residue before the CDR3 terminus; the germline J gene supplies the remainder. This rearrangement joins TRBV1 to TRBJ2-5; D is undetermined. The germline V gene has CDR1 NSQYPW and CDR2 LRSPGD (reference sequence). The V gene lost 7 bases and the J gene lost 1 base, with 3 bases spanning the gap. CDR3 length equals 11 residues. CDR3 sequence reads: CTCTDQDTQYF. The covered CDR3 bases are TGCACCTGCACAGACCAAGACACCCAGTAC.

This clone appeared a few times. Each gene name is a mouse one. The CDR3 extends 1 residue past the end of the read, so its final part is completed from the germline J gene. The V call is TRBV5, the J call TRBJ1-3; tentatively, D is TRBD1 (5 bases). CDR3 length equals 15 residues. CDR1 is LGHNA and CDR2 is YNLKQL in the germline V gene (reference sequence). V shed 0 bases and J shed 0 bases, with 6 bases lying between them. CDR3 bases read: TGTGCCAGCAGCCAAGAAGGGGATTCTGGAAATACGCTCTAT. Residues: CASSQEGDSGNTLY. The whole CDR3 sequence reads CASSQEGDSGNTLYF.

This clone appeared a few times. The genes and germline here are from mouse. The sequenced fragment ends 1 residue before the CDR3 boundary, so the rest is inferred from the germline J gene. The rearrangement uses TRBV31 and TRBJ2-4, with 8 nucleotides matching TRBD1. Trimming cost V 0 bases and J 3 bases; bases outside gene matches: 5. The CDR3 loop spans 15 amino acids. The V gene's germline CDR1 is GKSSPN and CDR2 SITVG. Incomplete CDR3 DNA: TGTGCCTGGAGTCTAAGACAGGGGAGACAAAACACCTTGTAC. Translation: CAWSLRQGRQNTLY. The whole CDR3 protein reads CAWSLRQGRQNTLYF.

This clone was counted a few times. Gene names are the mouse ones. The read comes to an end 1 residue before the CDR3 does, leaving the germline J gene to fill in the end. The chain carries TRBV26 and TRBJ1-1; tentative D call: TRBD1 (5 bases). CDR1 is KGHPV and CDR2 is FQNQEV in the germline V gene (reference sequence). Between the trimmed V and J ends, which lost 4 bases and 8 bases, there was a span of 5 bases. The CDR3 consists of 10 residues. This chain's CDR3 is CASSQGEVFF. The part of the CDR3 DNA that was read is TGTGCCAGCAGTCAGGGGGAAGTCTTC.

The sample holds a few counts of this clone. Germline and genes here are mouse. The read gets to within 1 residue of the CDR3 end, and the germline J gene fills in the rest. The J gene is TRBJ1-3, the V gene TRBV16; possible D gene TRBD1, 5 bases. The CDR3 covers 14 residues. Trimming pared 3 bases from V and 4 bases from J, leaving 10 bases between. CDR1 and CDR2 from the germline V gene are SGHSA and FRNQAP. CDR3 sequence: CASSFEGSGNTLYF. The sequenced part of the CDR3 DNA is TGTGCAAGCAGCTTTGAGGGGTCGGGAAATACGCTCTAT.

As for this clone: Gene names refer to mouse genes. The part of the CDR3 DNA that was read is TGTGCCAGCAGCCAAGACTGGGGGGCCTATGAACAGTAC. Protein sequence: CASSQDWGAYEQY. The full CDR3 protein reads CASSQDWGAYEQYF. The chain is built from TRBV5 and TRBJ2-7; 8 bases line up with TRBD2. The read stops 1 residue short of the end of the CDR3; the missing end is completed from the germline J gene. CDR1 and CDR2 (germline): LGHNA, YNLKQL (reference sequence). V lost 0 bases and J lost 2; bases outside the gene matches: 0. This CDR3 region has 14 residues.

This clone showed up just once. The gene names given are mouse names. The read comes to an end 1 residue before the CDR3 does, leaving the germline J gene to fill in the end. The chain uses TRBV12-2 and TRBJ2-5; 9 nucleotides line up with TRBD1. There are 15 residues in the CDR3. Germline CDR1 is SGHLS and CDR2 is HYDKME. The trim removed 1 base at V and 6 bases at J, leaving 7 bases unmatched. Here the CDR3 reads CASSLQGQGGDTQYF. Incomplete CDR3 DNA: TGTGCCAGCTCTCTGCAGGGACAGGGAGGGGACACCCAGTAC.

Regarding this clone: These gene names are mouse names. The read gets to within 1 residue of the CDR3 end, and the germline J gene fills in the rest. This sequence joins TRBV23 and TRBJ2-1; TRBD1 is the table's D call and was not checked against the DNA. CDR3 length equals 13 residues. Germline assignment: CDR1 KGHTA and CDR2 FQNQQP. The CDR3 DNA, read in part, is TGCTCCAGCAGACAGGGGAGGGATGCTGAGCAGTTC. This sequence encodes CSSRQGRDAEQF. The whole CDR3 is CSSRQGRDAEQFF. The whole variable domain, remainder taken from reference TRBV23 and TRBJ2-1, is DAAVTQKPRYLIKMKGQEAEMKCIPEKGHTAVFWYQQKQSKELKFLIYFQNQQPLDQIDMVKERFSAVCPSSSLCSLGIRTCEAEDSALYLCSSRQGRDAEQFFGPGTRLTVL.

Remarks on this clone: The genes and germline here are from mouse. CDR3 amino acids: CASSPQGIGNTLYF. Incomplete CDR3 DNA: TGTGCCAGCAGCCCACAGGGAATTGGAAATACGCTCTAT. The chain employs TRBV3 and TRBJ1-3, with D perhaps matching TRBD1 (6 bases). From the germline J gene comes the end of the CDR3, since the read stops 1 residue before it. This CDR3 region has 14 residues. In germline, CDR1 is SNHLY, CDR2 FYNGKV (reference sequence). Trimming removed 5 bases from V and 3 bases from J, with 11 bases in between.